A single sample is the source of the 28 T cell receptor beta chains below, sequenced in a study of OX40 agonist ivuxolimab in advanced cancers. The method was immunoSEQ multiplex PCR; TCRdb's version includes in-frame clones alone and lacks a portion of them. The repertoire holds nearly 80,000 clones, almost 85% seen once, with more than 20% in the top ten. The source was CD4+ or CD8+ T cells sorted from blood, collected in a trial of the OX40 agonist ivuxolimab. The receptors were gathered from an adult with an advanced solid tumor such as melanoma, head and neck, liver or kidney cancer.

The chain is built from TRBV7-9 and TRBJ2-2; no reliable D call. The CDR3 is 18 amino acids. V was shortened by 6 bases and J by 0 bases, with 20 bases between the two germline ends. The V gene's germline CDR1 is SEHNR and CDR2 FQNEAQ (reference sequence). In DNA form, the CDR3 reads TGTGCCAGCAGACCTGGTGCAAACCGACGGGCGAACACCGGGGAGCTGTTTTTT. It yields the protein CASRPGANRRANTGELFF.

In its sample, this clone was seen a few times. This chain connects TRBV11-2 to TRBJ1-6; no firm D call. V lost 4 bases and J lost 10, with 17 bases in between. CDR3 length equals 15 residues. Germline V gene data show CDR1 as SGHAT and CDR2 as FQNNGV. CDR3 residues: CASSSLVGSGSPLHF. The CDR3 DNA sequence: TGTGCCAGCAGCTCCCTGGTCGGAAGTGGCTCACCCCTCCACTTT.

This clone was recorded a few times. V and J are TRBV30 and TRBJ1-1; no firm D call. V was trimmed by 0 bases and J by 0 bases, leaving 8 bases between them. The CDR3 runs 14 residues. Looked up from germline, CDR1 is GTSNPN and CDR2 is SVGIG (reference sequence). The CDR3 reads CAWSVKGMNTEAFF. CDR3 nucleotide sequence: TGTGCCTGGAGTGTAAAAGGGATGAACACTGAAGCTTTCTTT.

V is TRBV19 and J is TRBJ1-1, with 8 bases aligning to TRBD1. The CDR3 totals 14 residues. The germline CDR1 and CDR2 sequences are LNHDA and SQIVND (reference sequence). J gave up 2 bases and V 11 bases, and 10 bases lay outside the gene matches. The CDR3 DNA reads as TGTGCCGCCAGGGGGCCATATATAAACACTGAAGCTTTCTTT. Protein: CAARGPYINTEAFF.

The chain recombines TRBV5-4 with TRBJ2-5, with D unclear. The CDR3 covers 11 residues. The V and J ends lost 0 bases and 7 bases respectively, with 4 bases between them. Per the germline V gene, CDR1 is SGHNT and CDR2 is YYREEE (reference sequence). This chain's CDR3 is CASSLDATQYF. In nucleotides, the CDR3 is TGTGCCAGCAGCTTGGATGCGACCCAGTACTTC.

A note on this clone: The sample contains more than one DNA sequence encoding this CDR3. The V and J genes are TRBV2 and TRBJ2-1; D might be TRBD1 (6 bases). The length of the CDR3 is 13 residues. Germline values: CDR1 SNHLY, CDR2 FYNNEI. Trimming removed 5 bases at V and 4 bases at J, with 9 bases between. Here the CDR3 DNA reads TGTGCCAGCAGTACAGGGACGTACAATGAGCAGTTCTTC. Amino acid sequence: CASSTGTYNEQFF.

The V gene is TRBV25-1, the J gene TRBJ1-1, with D unclear. Trimming pared 7 bases from V and 5 bases from J, leaving 11 bases between. Germline values: CDR1 MGHDK, CDR2 SYGVNS. The CDR3 runs to 12 residues. The CDR3 loop reads CASTSFGTEAFF. The DNA of the CDR3 is TGTGCCAGCACCTCGTTTGGGACTGAAGCTTTCTTT.

V is TRBV7-9 and J is TRBJ1-5, with D maybe TRBD1 (6 bases). The CDR3 runs to 15 residues. Germline V lookup: CDR1 SEHNR, CDR2 FQNEAQ (reference sequence). V was cut by 7 bases and J by 6 bases, with 19 bases left in between. The CDR3 sequence: CASMEDGGPAQPQHF. DNA of the CDR3: TGTGCCAGCATGGAGGACGGGGGCCCAGCTCAGCCCCAGCATTTT.

The chain joins TRBV6-5 to TRBJ1-2, with 7 bases fitting TRBD1. Germline CDR1 reads MNHEY; CDR2 reads SVGAGI. The trim removed 2 bases at V and 8 bases at J, leaving 8 bases unmatched. This CDR3 is built from 14 residues. The DNA for the CDR3 is TGTGCCAGCAGTTACCTTAGACAGGGAGCGGGCTACACCTTC. This gives the protein CASSYLRQGAGYTF.

The chain combines TRBV18 with TRBJ1-1, with D uncertain. Germline V gene sequence: CDR1 KGHSH, CDR2 LQKENI. Trimming shortened V by 0 bases and J by 2 bases, and 10 bases separated the two germline ends. This CDR3 is 15 amino acids long. The CDR3 nucleotides are TGTGCCAGCTCACCACCGACGGGTGGTAACACTGAAGCTTTCTTT. It specifies CASSPPTGGNTEAFF.

Note on this clone: This may be a read error, as it is one base from a much larger clone. This rearrangement joins TRBV2 to TRBJ1-2; D is unresolved. Germline assignment: CDR1 SNHLY and CDR2 FYNNEI. This CDR3 has 13 amino acids. Trimming pared 1 base from V and 7 bases from J, leaving 10 bases between. CDR3 nucleotides: TGTGCCAGCAGTGAAGGGCAGAGCTTTGGCTACACCTTC. Encoded protein: CASSEGQSFGYTF.

Only one count was recorded for this clone. V gene TRBV7-9 combines with J gene TRBJ2-7; D possibly corresponds to TRBD2 (5 bases). CDR1 is SEHNR, CDR2 FQNEAQ, per germline (reference sequence). This CDR3 is 15 amino acids long. Trimming removed 1 base from V and 0 bases from J, with 10 bases in between. The chain's CDR3 is CASSLDTAGSYEQYF. CDR3 coding DNA: TGTGCCAGCAGCTTAGATACCGCGGGCTCCTACGAGCAGTACTTC.

This chain connects TRBV2 to TRBJ2-1, with TRBD2 matching over 13 bases. The J segment lost 0 bases and the V segment lost 11 bases, leaving 7 bases of the junction unmatched. The CDR3 runs 16 residues. Per germline, CDR1 SNHLY and CDR2 FYNNEI. CDR3 DNA sequence: TGTGCCCGCCGGACTAGCGGGGGAGACTCCTACAATGAGCAGTTCTTC. Amino acid sequence: CARRTSGGDSYNEQFF.

Only a few counts were recorded for this clone. V is TRBV30 and J is TRBJ2-1, with 9 nucleotides matching TRBD2. V lost 0 bases and J lost 10; bases outside the gene matches: 4. Germline CDR1 and CDR2: GTSNPN and SVGIG (reference sequence). The CDR3 consists of 13 residues. The CDR3 DNA reads as TGTGCCTGGAGTGTGGTGCTAGCGGGAGAGCAGTTCTTC. Translated, it gives CAWSVVLAGEQFF.

The rearrangement joins TRBV28 to TRBJ2-4; TRBD2 matches at 7 bases. The CDR3 extends over 14 amino acids. Germline CDR1 reads MDHEN; CDR2 reads SYDVKM. Unmatched junction bases numbered 6, after V lost 8 bases and J lost 2 bases. In DNA, the CDR3 is TGTGCCAGCGGGGAGGGCTCAACCAAAAACATTCAGTACTTC. Amino acid sequence: CASGEGSTKNIQYF.

The gene calls are TRBV5-1 and TRBJ2-1; TRBD2 matches 7 bases. Per germline, CDR1 SGHRS and CDR2 YFSETQ. The CDR3 length is 15 residues. V lost 0 bases, J lost 4 bases, and 4 bases stayed unmatched. The CDR3 sequence is CASSLALAQYNEQFF. CDR3 DNA sequence: TGCGCCAGCAGCTTGGCACTAGCGCAGTACAATGAGCAGTTCTTC.

This rearrangement joins TRBV6-6 to TRBJ2-7, with D possibly matching TRBD1 (6 bases). The germline V and J ends were trimmed by 2 bases and 2 bases, with 13 bases remaining between them. Germline values: CDR1 MNHNY, CDR2 SVGAGI (reference sequence). This CDR3 is 15 amino acids long. The chain's CDR3 is CASSYPPQGTYEQYF. As DNA, the CDR3 is TGTGCCAGCAGTTACCCCCCGCAGGGGACCTACGAGCAGTACTTC.

This clone was recorded a few times. A read error is the likely source, as a far larger clone sits one nucleotide away. The same CDR3 also results from other DNA sequences found in this sample. V is TRBV6-4 and J is TRBJ2-7; unclear D gene. This CDR3 has 12 residues. Germline CDR1 MRHNA, CDR2 SNTAGT. The V and J ends lost 3 bases and 4 bases respectively, with 7 bases between them. The CDR3 loop reads CASSEAVYEQYF. The CDR3 bases are TGTGCCAGCAGTGAGGCCGTATACGAGCAGTACTTC.

This clone showed up just once. This chain uses TRBV19 with TRBJ2-7; 8 bases fit TRBD2. The CDR3 has 17 residues. Trimming took 5 bases from V and 3 from J; bases not matched to a gene: 15. CDR1 and CDR2 (germline): LNHDA, SQIVND (reference sequence). The CDR3 DNA reads TGTGCCAGTAGTTCGGGGGGGGGTCGAGGTCGGTACTACGAGCAGTACTTC. Amino acid sequence: CASSSGGGRGRYYEQYF. The full variable domain, in which reference TRBV19 and TRBJ2-7 provide the parts outside the CDR3, is DGGITQSPKYLFRKEGQNVTLSCEQNLNHDAMYWYRQDPGQGLRLIYYSQIVNDFQKGDIAEGYSVSREKKESFPLTVTSAQKNPTAFYLCASSSGGGRGRYYEQYFGPGTRLTVT.

The rearrangement joins TRBV4-2 to TRBJ2-1; the match to TRBD2 covers 11 bases. The CDR3 loop spans 16 amino acids. J gave up 7 bases and V 2 bases, and 7 bases lay outside the gene matches. Germline CDR1 reads LGHNA; CDR2 reads YNFKEQ. CDR3 amino acids: CASSQPGLAGGNEQFF. In nucleotides, the CDR3 is TGTGCCAGCAGCCAACCTGGACTAGCGGGCGGGAATGAGCAGTTCTTC.

J is TRBJ2-7 and V is TRBV4-2, with TRBD1 matching over 10 bases. J gave up 5 bases and V 6 bases, and 10 bases lay outside the gene matches. The germline gives CDR1 LGHNA, CDR2 YNFKEQ. This CDR3 region has 15 residues. The CDR3 nucleotides read TGTGCCAGCAGTTTGAGGACAGGGGGTTTCAACGAGCAGTACTTC. Its protein product is CASSLRTGGFNEQYF.

The chain has TRBV5-5 and TRBJ1-5; TRBD1 might be the D (5 bases). The CDR3 is made up of 17 amino acids. Germline values: CDR1 SGHKS, CDR2 YYEKEE (reference sequence). The germline V and J ends were trimmed by 0 bases and 4 bases, with 17 bases remaining between them. Written as DNA, the CDR3 is TGTGCCAGCAGCTTGGGGGTAGGGGCAGGACTTAATCAGCCCCAGCATTTT. Translating it yields CASSLGVGAGLNQPQHF.

The chain uses TRBV18 and TRBJ1-1; D unclear. There are 15 residues in the CDR3. Germline-derived CDR1 and CDR2 are KGHSH and LQKENI. V shed 2 bases and J shed 2 bases, with 12 bases lying between them. The CDR3 DNA sequence: TGTGCCAGCTCACCATCCCAAACAAGAAACACTGAAGCTTTCTTT. Amino acid sequence: CASSPSQTRNTEAFF.

V gene TRBV5-4 combines with J gene TRBJ2-7, with 8 bases aligning to TRBD2. This CDR3 comprises 16 residues. Germline CDR1 and CDR2: SGHNT and YYREEE (reference sequence). V lost 4 bases to trimming and J lost 7 bases; unmatched junction nucleotides: 16. CDR3 sequence reads: CASSRNGGGRNWEQYF. The CDR3 DNA sequence: TGTGCCAGCAGCCGAAATGGCGGGGGGCGCAATTGGGAGCAGTACTTC.

V and J are TRBV30 and TRBJ1-6; 7 nucleotides agree with TRBD1. The CDR3 spans 16 residues. V shed 2 bases and J 8 bases; nucleotides not matched to a gene: 12. Germline loops: CDR1 GTSNPN, CDR2 SVGIG (reference sequence). CDR3 sequence (DNA): TGTGCCTGGAGTTCAAGGGGGCGTTTAAAGGATTCACCCCTCCACTTT. Its protein is CAWSSRGRLKDSPLHF.

The V gene is TRBV9, the J gene TRBJ1-1, with a possible D match to TRBD1 (6 bases). The CDR3 extends over 15 amino acids. V lost 0 bases, J lost 5 bases, and 14 bases lay in between. Germline V lookup: CDR1 SGDLS, CDR2 YYNGEE. The CDR3 sequence is CASSVGGQGPTEAFF. CDR3 DNA sequence: TGTGCCAGCAGCGTAGGGGGGCAGGGACCTACTGAAGCTTTCTTT. The full variable domain, with the rest looked up from reference TRBV9 and TRBJ1-1, is DSGVTQTPKHLITATGQRVTLRCSPRSGDLSVYWYQQSLDQGLQFLIQYYNGEERAKGNILERFSAQQFPDLHSELNLSSLELGDSALYFCASSVGGQGPTEAFFGQGTRLTVV.

The gene calls are TRBV28 and TRBJ2-4, with TRBD1 identical over 7 bases. After removal of 4 bases from V and 4 bases from J, the junction contained 1 base not matched to a gene. Germline loops: CDR1 MDHEN, CDR2 SYDVKM. There are 13 residues in the CDR3. Here the CDR3 reads CASSSTGKNIQYF. As DNA, the CDR3 is TGTGCCAGCAGTTCGACAGGGAAAAACATTCAGTACTTC.

V and J are TRBV6-5 and TRBJ1-2; D is unresolved. There are 13 residues in the CDR3. CDR1 MNHEY and CDR2 SVGAGI come from the germline V gene. V lost 6 bases and J lost 3, with 11 bases in between. DNA of the CDR3: TGTGCCAGCAGATCGGACGGAGACTATGGCTACACCTTC. Its translation is CASRSDGDYGYTF.